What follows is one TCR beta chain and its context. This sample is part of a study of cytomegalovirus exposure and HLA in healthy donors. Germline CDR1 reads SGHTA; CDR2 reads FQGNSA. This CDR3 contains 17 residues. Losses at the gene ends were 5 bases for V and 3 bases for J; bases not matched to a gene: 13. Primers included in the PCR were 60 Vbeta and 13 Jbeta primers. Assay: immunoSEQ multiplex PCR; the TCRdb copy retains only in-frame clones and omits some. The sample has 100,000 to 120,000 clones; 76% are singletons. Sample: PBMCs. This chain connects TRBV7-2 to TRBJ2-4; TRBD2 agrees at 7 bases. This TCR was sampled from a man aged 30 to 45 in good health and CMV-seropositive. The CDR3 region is CASSPVERGLGKNIQYF. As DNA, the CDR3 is TGTGCCAGCAGCCCCGTAGAGCGGGGCTTGGGCAAAAACATTCAGTACTTC. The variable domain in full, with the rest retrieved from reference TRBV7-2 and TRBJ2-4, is GAGVSQSPSNKVTEKGKDVELRCDPISGHTALYWYRQSLGQGLEFLIYFQGNSAPDKSGLPSDRFSAERTGGSVSTLTIQRTQQEDSAVYLCASSPVERGLGKNIQYFGAGTRLSVL.